The rows below give T cell receptor beta chains drawn from one sample of a study of CD8 T cells in ankylosing spondylitis. TCRdb itself ran the 5' RACE reads through MiXCR, one entry per CDR3 protein. The sample shows hundreds of thousands of distinct CDR3 sequences, roughly 12% of them seen only once. The sequenced sample consisted of blood, either unsorted or a sorted T cell fraction (not recorded which). The receptor source for this set is a male donor with ankylosing spondylitis. Each CDR3 is given with its conserved first and last residue. D genes are given only for firm matches. The size entry is marked missing in some rows and otherwise reads once, few, many or a size class.

d_gene,v_gene,j_gene,abundance,CDR3nt,CDR3aa
NA,TRBV15,TRBJ2-4,NA,TGTGCCACCAGCAGAGGGAGGGTAGCCAAAAACATTCAGTACTTC,CATSRGRVAKNIQYF
NA,TRBV7-2,TRBJ1-2,NA,TGTGCCAGCAGCTCTTACGACAGAGCTGGTGGCTACACCTTC,CASSSYDRAGGYTF
TRBD1,TRBV7-2,TRBJ2-5,many,TGCGCCAGCAGCTTGGGGACAGCCCTGCAAGAGACCCAGTACTTC,CASSLGTALQETQYF
TRBD1,TRBV4-2,TRBJ2-5,NA,TGTGCCAGCAGCAGCCGAAGAGGGGGCGTTGAGGAGACCCAGTACTTC,CASSSRRGGVEETQYF
NA,TRBV20-1,TRBJ1-6,NA,TGCAGTGCTGGGGGATTAAATTCACCCCTCCACTTT,CSAGGLNSPLHF
NA,TRBV24-1,TRBJ2-4,few,TGTGCCACCAGTGATCCCGCTTTAGGGTCAGGGGAGTACTTC,CATSDPALGSGEYF
NA,TRBV20-1,TRBJ1-1,NA,TGCAGTGCTGAGCGGGTGGTCACTGAAGCTTTCTTT,CSAERVVTEAFF
TRBD1,TRBV6-1,TRBJ2-7,few,TGTGCCAGCACAAGGACAGGGGCGATGTACGAGCAGTACTTC,CASTRTGAMYEQYF
NA,TRBV6-1,TRBJ1-1,NA,TGTGCCAGCAAGGAAGATATGAACACTGAAGCTTTCTTT,CASKEDMNTEAFF
NA,TRBV20-1,TRBJ1-1,many,TGCAGTGCTAAACAGGGCATCACTGAAGCTTTCTTT,CSAKQGITEAFF
NA,TRBV5-4,TRBJ2-6,NA,TGTGCCAGCAGCAGGAAAGAAGGGGCCAACGTCCTGACTTTC,CASSRKEGANVLTF
NA,TRBV20-1,TRBJ2-3,NA,TGCAGTGCTAGAGCAACGGGGGATTGGGGAAAAGGGACAGATACGCAGTATTTT,CSARATGDWGKGTDTQYF
NA,TRBV18,TRBJ2-7,few,TGTGCCAGCTCACCGGGCGGAGTCTACGAGCAGTACTTC,CASSPGGVYEQYF
TRBD2,TRBV7-9,TRBJ2-3,few,TGTGCCAGCAGCCCGCCCGGGGGGGCAGATACGCAGTATTTT,CASSPPGGADTQYF
NA,TRBV29-1,TRBJ2-5,NA,TGCAGCGTTGGGGAGCAAGAGACCCAGTACTTC,CSVGEQETQYF
NA,TRBV20-1,TRBJ2-7,few,TGCAGCTCCACCGGGACTTCGGTCCGGTACGAGCAGTACTTC,CSSTGTSVRYEQYF
NA,TRBV5-1,TRBJ2-3,NA,TGCGCCAGCAGCTTGGCCGCGGCTAGCACAGATACGCAGTATTTT,CASSLAAASTDTQYF
NA,TRBV10-3,TRBJ2-2,many,TGTGCCATCAGTGAGTGGAGCAGCGGCACCGGGGAGCTGTTTTTT,CAISEWSSGTGELFF
NA,TRBV5-6,TRBJ1-1,NA,TGTGCCAGCAGCCGAGCGGGGCCTCAAGCTTTCTTT,CASSRAGPQAFF
NA,TRBV29-1,TRBJ1-1,NA,TGCAGCATGCATGGACAGATGAACACTGAAGCTTTCTTT,CSMHGQMNTEAFF
NA,TRBV18,TRBJ2-3,NA,TGTGCCAGCTCATTCTTGAACACAGATACGCAGTATTTT,CASSFLNTDTQYF
TRBD1,TRBV20-1,TRBJ1-5,few,TGCAGTGCTAGAGATTCCGGGTGGGCAGGGGGCAGCCAGCATTTT,CSARDSGWAGGSQHF
NA,TRBV11-1,TRBJ2-5,few,TGTGCCAGCAGCGACCTACAGGGATTTCAAGAGACCCAGTACTTC,CASSDLQGFQETQYF
TRBD1,TRBV20-1,TRBJ2-7,many,TGCAGTGCCGTCCTAAGGACAGGGTTTTTTGGGGAGCAGTACTTC,CSAVLRTGFFGEQYF
TRBD2,TRBV20-1,TRBJ2-7,NA,TGCAGTGCTAGGTACGGGAGCGGGAGAGGAGGGCGGGACGAGCAGTACTTC,CSARYGSGRGGRDEQYF
NA,TRBV5-1,TRBJ2-5,NA,TGCGCCAGCAGCGCCCTGGGGGGCGAATCAGAGACCCAGTACTTC,CASSALGGESETQYF
NA,TRBV20-1,TRBJ2-5,few,TGCAGTGCTAGAGTCGGCCTAGGTCGGGAGACCCAGTACTTC,CSARVGLGRETQYF
NA,TRBV20-1,TRBJ2-7,few,TGCAGTGCCAGAAAGTATCAGGGGACGGCCTACGAGCAGTACTTC,CSARKYQGTAYEQYF
NA,TRBV10-3,TRBJ2-5,few,TGTGCCATCAGTGACGGTAAAGAGACCCAGTACTTC,CAISDGKETQYF
TRBD2,TRBV20-1,TRBJ2-2,few,TGCAGTGCGAGGGAGCGGGAGAACACCGGGGAGCTGTTTTTT,CSARERENTGELFF
NA,TRBV14,TRBJ2-5,many,TGTGCCAGCAGCCTGGGATCCAGGACCCAGTACTTC,CASSLGSRTQYF
TRBD1,TRBV4-3,TRBJ2-6,few,TGCGCCAGCAGCCAAGTGAATCGGGACAGGTATCGCACTGGGGCCAACGTCCTGACTTTC,CASSQVNRDRYRTGANVLTF
NA,TRBV5-5,TRBJ1-1,few,TGTGCCAGCAGCAGCGGATTGGCTAACACTGAAGCTTTCTTT,CASSSGLANTEAFF
NA,TRBV20-1,TRBJ2-5,many,TGCAGTGCTAGAGATCGGCTAGATCGGGAGACCCAGTACTTC,CSARDRLDRETQYF
NA,TRBV7-9,TRBJ2-3,many,TGTGCCAGCAGCCTCCCCCGGGGCGGCACAGATACGCAGTATTTT,CASSLPRGGTDTQYF
TRBD1,TRBV20-1,TRBJ1-1,few,TGCAGTGCCGCTGGGGACAGATACACTGAAGCTTTCTTT,CSAAGDRYTEAFF
TRBD1,TRBV9,TRBJ1-5,many,TGTGCCAGCAGCGGAGACAGGGATCAGCCCCAGCATTTT,CASSGDRDQPQHF
NA,TRBV18,TRBJ1-5,few,TGTGCCAGCTCACGGCAGAATTATAATAGCAATCAGCCCCAGCATTTT,CASSRQNYNSNQPQHF
NA,TRBV20-1,TRBJ2-5,many,TGCAGTGCTAGTCCCACAGGGAGAGAGACCCAGTACTTC,CSASPTGRETQYF
TRBD2,TRBV4-3,TRBJ2-3,many,TGCGCCAGCTCCCGCGGGAGACAGACAGATACGCAGTATTTT,CASSRGRQTDTQYF
NA,TRBV28,TRBJ1-1,few,TGTGCCTCCTATAGGGCGCCAATGAACACTGAAGCTTTCTTT,CASYRAPMNTEAFF
NA,TRBV20-1,TRBJ2-7,few,TGCAGTGCTTGGACCGGGACTCGTATGGAGCAGTACTTC,CSAWTGTRMEQYF
TRBD1,TRBV5-4,TRBJ1-1,few,TGTGCCAGCAGCACAATCGACAGGGGAGGGACTGAAGCTTTCTTT,CASSTIDRGGTEAFF
NA,TRBV6-1,TRBJ1-2,few,TGTGCCAGCAGCTTCGGCAGGGGCACTAACTATGGCTACACCTTC,CASSFGRGTNYGYTF
NA,TRBV18,TRBJ2-7,few,TGTGCCAGCTCACCAACCTTGGAATCTCATTACGAGCAGTACTTC,CASSPTLESHYEQYF
NA,TRBV20-1,TRBJ1-2,NA,TGCAGTGCTAGAGAGCCAGGGGCTCGCGGCTACACCTTC,CSAREPGARGYTF
TRBD1,TRBV5-1,TRBJ2-7,NA,TGCGCCAGCAGCCTGGGAACGGGACAGGGGGCGCGTTACGAGCAGTACTTC,CASSLGTGQGARYEQYF
NA,TRBV28,TRBJ1-5,NA,TGTGCCAGCAGCTATACTACAGGGTTCAATCAGCCCCAGCATTTT,CASSYTTGFNQPQHF
TRBD1,TRBV4-1,TRBJ1-5,NA,TGCGCCAGCAGCCCACAGGACTACAGGGGACAGCCCCAGCATTTT,CASSPQDYRGQPQHF
TRBD1,TRBV5-4,TRBJ2-6,NA,TGTGCCAGCAGCTTTCTGAGGACAGGGACTGCCTCTGGGGCCAACGTCCTGACTTTC,CASSFLRTGTASGANVLTF